One and the same sample provided the 5 T cell receptor beta chains below, sequenced in a study of CD8 T cells in Susac syndrome. RNA, at about 0.5 to 1 ug, was reverse transcribed with random hexamers. TCRdb used MiXCR to reprocess the immunoSEQ multiplex PCR reads, holding one entry per CDR3 protein. The sample comprises some 450,000 distinct CDR3 sequences, roughly 85% of which are singletons, and 0.09% to 0.15% rests with the top ten. The sample comprised CD8+ T cells from PBMCs. The receptors shown here come from a human donor with multiple sclerosis.

This chain links TRBV30 with TRBJ1-5, with TRBD1 identical over 7 bases. V lost 2 bases to trimming and J lost 3 bases; unmatched junction nucleotides: 10. Germline CDR1 is GTSNPN and CDR2 is SVGIG (reference sequence). The CDR3 runs to 16 residues. CDR3 bases: TGTGCCTGGAGTATGAATCGGGACAGTACCAATCAGCCCCAGCATTTT. Encoded protein: CAWSMNRDSTNQPQHF.

This clonotype was seen only a few times. The chain employs TRBV5-1 and TRBJ2-3, with 7 bases identical to TRBD1. The germline gives CDR1 SGHRS, CDR2 YFSETQ. Unmatched junction bases numbered 3, after V lost 0 bases and J lost 2 bases. The CDR3 runs 15 residues. For the CDR3, the DNA is TGCGCCAGCAGCTTGGAAGGGGGCCTCACAGATACGCAGTATTTT. Translated: CASSLEGGLTDTQYF.

In DNA form, the CDR3 reads TGCAGCGTGGCCGGGACAGGGGTCACCGGGGAGCTGTTTTTT. Its protein is CSVAGTGVTGELFF. The rearrangement joins TRBV29-1 to TRBJ2-2, with 10 bases matching TRBD1. The junction had 5 bases not matched to a gene; V was cut back by 6 bases and J by 4 bases. CDR3 length: 14 amino acids. Germline V CDR1 and CDR2: SQVTM, ANQGSEA.

The chain carries TRBV19 and TRBJ1-1; no firm D call. Trimming shortened V by 4 bases and J by 0 bases, and 3 bases separated the two germline ends. CDR1 and CDR2 (germline): LNHDA, SQIVND (reference sequence). The CDR3 totals 12 residues. The CDR3 bases are TGTGCCAGTAGTAAGATGAACACTGAAGCTTTCTTT. It translates to CASSKMNTEAFF.

This clonotype appeared a few times. The gene calls are TRBV4-1 and TRBJ2-3; TRBD2 matches 8 bases. Germline values: CDR1 MGHRA, CDR2 YSYEKL. Germline trimming cut 4 bases from V and 1 base from J; bases unmatched to any gene: 4. This CDR3 region has 15 residues. For the CDR3, the DNA is TGCGCCAGCAGCCGGACTAGCACGGGCACAGATACGCAGTATTTT. Protein: CASSRTSTGTDTQYF.